This T cell receptor (beta chain) was identified in a study of blood T cell repertoires in COVID-19. Across the whole study: Material from acute and convalescent COVID-19 was sourced from the United States, Italy and Spain. T cells, B-cell-depleted T cells, or PBMCs supplied cDNA or gDNA.

The Seattle patients, enrolled during active infection, were followed longitudinally. Assay: immunoSEQ multiplex PCR; the TCRdb copy retains only in-frame clones and omits some. The sample has 200,000 to 250,000 clones; 92% are singletons. The CDR3 consists of 15 residues. Germline CDR1 MNHNY, CDR2 SVGAGI (reference sequence). V lost 0 bases and J 0 bases, leaving 6 bases between the germline ends. The clonotype comes from a man aged 55 to 70 with COVID-19, enrolled during active disease. The chain couples TRBV6-6 to TRBJ1-5, with D possibly being TRBD1 (6 bases). Sequencing used peripheral blood. CDR3 region: CASSYSDSSNQPQHF. The DNA of the CDR3 is TGTGCCAGCAGTTACTCGGACAGTAGCAATCAGCCCCAGCATTTT.